Listed below are T cell receptor beta chains from one sample, sequenced in a study of identical twins. Each CDR3 protein is one row after TCRdb ran MiXCR on the 5' RACE reads. The sample lists some 690,000 distinct CDR3 sequences; roughly 20% were seen once. The same data also contributed to another study, on T cells expressing NK-cell markers.

The sample was PBMCs. Source of these receptors: a woman younger than 30 in good health. Each CDR3 is given with its conserved first and last residue. A D gene is named only where the DNA matches it firmly. Rows give clone size only sometimes, using once, few, many, or a class for an expanded clone.

size: -; length: 15; V: TRBV6-1; D: TRBD2; J: TRBJ2-2; DNA: TGTGCCAGCATCCCCCGGGGGGAAGGGACCGGGGAGCTGTTTTTT; CDR3: CASIPRGEGTGELFF
size: -; length: 11; V: TRBV7-2; D: -; J: TRBJ2-7; DNA: TGTGCCAGCGGACCCGGGTGGGAGCAGTACTTC; CDR3: CASGPGWEQYF
size: -; length: 13; V: TRBV2; D: -; J: TRBJ1-1; DNA: TGTGCCAGCAAATTCTTAACGAACACTGAAGCTTTCTTT; CDR3: CASKFLTNTEAFF
size: few; length: 16; V: TRBV3-1; D: TRBD2; J: TRBJ2-5; DNA: TGTGCCAGCAGCCCGTCGACTAGCGGGAGGGCAGAGACCCAGTACTTC; CDR3: CASSPSTSGRAETQYF
size: -; length: 15; V: TRBV5-1; D: TRBD2; J: TRBJ2-7; DNA: TGCGCCAGCACCTCAGGGCTAGCGGGAGCCTACGAGCAGTACTTC; CDR3: CASTSGLAGAYEQYF
size: many; length: 14; V: TRBV12-3/TRBV12-4; D: -; J: TRBJ1-3; DNA: TGTGCCAGCCCTCGGGTAACATCTGGAAACACCATATATTTT; CDR3: CASPRVTSGNTIYF
size: -; length: 15; V: TRBV20-1; D: -; J: TRBJ2-6; DNA: TGCAGTGCTAGCCATGGGTCGGAAGGGGCCAACGTCCTGACTTTC; CDR3: CSASHGSEGANVLTF
size: -; length: 13; V: TRBV27; D: -; J: TRBJ2-3; DNA: TGTGCCAGCAGTTTGATCTACCGAGATACGCAGTATTTT; CDR3: CASSLIYRDTQYF
size: -; length: 15; V: TRBV20-1; D: -; J: TRBJ2-1; DNA: TGCAGTGCAGAAGGCCCGGCATGGCAGGGGAATGAGCAGTTCTTC; CDR3: CSAEGPAWQGNEQFF
size: -; length: 14; V: TRBV12-3/TRBV12-4; D: TRBD1; J: TRBJ1-3; DNA: TGTGCCAGCAGACGACAGGGTAACGAAAACACCATATATTTT; CDR3: CASRRQGNENTIYF
size: -; length: 15; V: TRBV7-9; D: TRBD2; J: TRBJ2-5; DNA: TGTGCCAGCAGCTTTAGCGGGAGTGGTCAGGAGACCCAGTACTTC; CDR3: CASSFSGSGQETQYF
size: few; length: 13; V: TRBV29-1; D: -; J: TRBJ2-7; DNA: TGCAGCGTCGGACACGCGCCCTCCTACGAGCAGTACTTC; CDR3: CSVGHAPSYEQYF
size: few; length: 16; V: TRBV20-1; D: -; J: TRBJ2-1; DNA: TGCAGTGTGGGGGCATACACTAGCGCCCGCTACAATGAGCAGTTCTTC; CDR3: CSVGAYTSARYNEQFF
size: -; length: 14; V: TRBV20-1; D: TRBD2; J: TRBJ2-3; DNA: TGCAGTGCACCTCTAGCGGGAGGGCCCGATACGCAGTATTTT; CDR3: CSAPLAGGPDTQYF
size: few; length: 15; V: TRBV6-1; D: -; J: TRBJ1-1; DNA: TGTGCCAGCAGCCTAGGGCCTCTTGGGGGGACTGAAGCTTTCTTT; CDR3: CASSLGPLGGTEAFF
size: few; length: 15; V: TRBV25-1; D: TRBD1; J: TRBJ2-2; DNA: TGTGCCAGCAGTGTGAATCGGAAGGGGGCCCGGGAGCTGTTTTTT; CDR3: CASSVNRKGARELFF
size: many; length: 14; V: TRBV12-3/TRBV12-4; D: -; J: TRBJ1-1; DNA: TGTGCCAGCAGTCACAGACCCATGAACACTGAAGCTTTCTTT; CDR3: CASSHRPMNTEAFF
size: -; length: 16; V: TRBV6-1; D: TRBD1; J: TRBJ2-5; DNA: TGTGCCAGCAGGCGGAATCGACAGGGGGTATCAGAGACCCAGTACTTC; CDR3: CASRRNRQGVSETQYF
size: -; length: 11; V: TRBV20-1; D: -; J: TRBJ1-1; DNA: TGCAGTGCTAGCTCTCTCCTTGGGGCTTTCTTT; CDR3: CSASSLLGAFF
size: -; length: 14; V: TRBV7-9; D: TRBD2; J: TRBJ2-1; DNA: TGTGCCAGCAGCTCAAGTTTAGCGGGAGGCGAGCAGTTCTTC; CDR3: CASSSSLAGGEQFF
size: many; length: 18; V: TRBV11-1; D: TRBD2; J: TRBJ2-4; DNA: TGTGCCAGCAGCTTAGCGAGCGGGAGCGACGACCCCAAAAACATTCAGTACTTC; CDR3: CASSLASGSDDPKNIQYF
size: few; length: 19; V: TRBV11-1; D: -; J: TRBJ2-5; DNA: TGTGCCAGCAGCTTAAACCGGATTTATCGGCAGGGCATCCCAGAGACCCAGTACTTC; CDR3: CASSLNRIYRQGIPETQYF
size: once; length: 16; V: TRBV29-1; D: -; J: TRBJ2-7; DNA: TGCAGCGGGGCGCCCGTCGACTTGGCGGGTACCTACGAGCAGTACTTC; CDR3: CSGAPVDLAGTYEQYF
size: -; length: 13; V: TRBV7-9; D: -; J: TRBJ1-3; DNA: TGTGCCACCACAAACCTCTCTGGAAACACCATATATTTT; CDR3: CATTNLSGNTIYF
size: few; length: 13; V: TRBV5-1; D: -; J: TRBJ2-1; DNA: TGCGCCAGCAGCTCCGGGACTGACGGTGAGCAGTTCTTC; CDR3: CASSSGTDGEQFF
size: -; length: 13; V: TRBV30; D: -; J: TRBJ2-3; DNA: TGTGCCTGGAGGACAGGAGCTGTTGATACGCAGTATTTT; CDR3: CAWRTGAVDTQYF
size: many; length: 14; V: TRBV29-1; D: TRBD1; J: TRBJ1-1; DNA: TGCAGCGTACTTCCCGGGACAGTCGACACTGAAGCTTTCTTT; CDR3: CSVLPGTVDTEAFF
size: few; length: 14; V: TRBV7-9; D: -; J: TRBJ1-2; DNA: TGTGCCAGCAGCTTATCCGGGGGTCCGGTAGGCTACACCTTC; CDR3: CASSLSGGPVGYTF
size: -; length: 15; V: TRBV5-1; D: TRBD1; J: TRBJ2-5; DNA: TGCGCCAGCAGCCCGGGACAGGGGGCTGTGGAGACCCAGTACTTC; CDR3: CASSPGQGAVETQYF
size: few; length: 17; V: TRBV20-1; D: TRBD2; J: TRBJ2-1; DNA: TGCAGTGCTACGATGGGACTAGCGAAGAGCTCCTACAATGAGCAGTTCTTC; CDR3: CSATMGLAKSSYNEQFF
size: -; length: 17; V: TRBV7-8; D: -; J: TRBJ1-5; DNA: TGTGCCAGCAGCCAAACCGGGACCGCCTATAGCAATCAGCCCCAGCATTTT; CDR3: CASSQTGTAYSNQPQHF
size: -; length: 13; V: TRBV5-1; D: -; J: TRBJ1-1; DNA: TGCGCCAGCAGCATTGGCGTGGTGGCTGAAGCTTTCTTT; CDR3: CASSIGVVAEAFF
size: few; length: 16; V: TRBV9; D: -; J: TRBJ2-3; DNA: TGTGCCAGCAGCGTAGGGCTCAGGGAGAGCACAGATACGCAGTATTTT; CDR3: CASSVGLRESTDTQYF